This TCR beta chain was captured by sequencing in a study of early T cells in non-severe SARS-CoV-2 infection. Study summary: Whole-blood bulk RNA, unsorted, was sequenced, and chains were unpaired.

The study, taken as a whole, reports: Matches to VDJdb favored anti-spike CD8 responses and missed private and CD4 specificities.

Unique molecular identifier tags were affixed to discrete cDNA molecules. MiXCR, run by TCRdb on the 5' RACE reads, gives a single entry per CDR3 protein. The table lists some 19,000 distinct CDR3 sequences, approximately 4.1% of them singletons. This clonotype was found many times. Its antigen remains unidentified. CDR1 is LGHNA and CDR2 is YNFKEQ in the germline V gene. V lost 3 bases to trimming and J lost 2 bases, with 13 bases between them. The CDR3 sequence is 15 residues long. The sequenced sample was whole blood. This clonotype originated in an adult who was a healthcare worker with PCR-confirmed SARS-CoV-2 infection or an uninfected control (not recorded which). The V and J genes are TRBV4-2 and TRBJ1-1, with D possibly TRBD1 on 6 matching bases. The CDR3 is CASSQQVDRNTEAFF. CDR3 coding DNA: TGTGCCAGCAGCCAGCAAGTGGACAGAAACACTGAAGCTTTCTTT.